These 32 T cell receptor beta chains were sequenced from one sample in a study of blood T cells in healthy people across ages. Through a sample-barcoded 5' primer and a J-beta primer mix, a second PCR was run for about 6 to 11 cycles. TCRdb independently ran MiXCR on the 5' RACE reads; one entry per CDR3 protein. Of around 990,000 distinct CDR3 sequences listed, 25% were seen once; the top ten hold approximately 0.79%. The data also belong to a second study, concerning T cells of mothers and their children.

The sample was blood. The receptors were gathered from a girl aged 2-10 years in good health.

The chain joins TRBV5-1 to TRBJ2-1, with D possibly TRBD2 on 5 matching bases. V was cut by 3 bases and J by 6 bases, with 13 bases left in between. The length of the CDR3 is 14 residues. Germline-derived CDR1 and CDR2 are SGHRS and YFSETQ. The CDR3 DNA follows: TGCGCCAGCAGCTCTAGCACCCGAGGCAATGAGCAGTTCTTC. It is translated as CASSSSTRGNEQFF.

The sample holds one count of this clonotype. V gene TRBV5-6 combines with J gene TRBJ2-4; maybe TRBD1 (5 bases). CDR3 length: 14 residues. CDR1 and CDR2 (germline): SGHDT, YYEEEE. The germline V and J ends were trimmed by 2 bases and 7 bases, with 13 bases remaining between them. CDR3 loop: CASSFPSTANIQYF. CDR3 nucleotides: TGTGCCAGCAGCTTTCCCTCGACAGCGAACATTCAGTACTTC.

In its sample, this clonotype was seen many times. The CDR3 is CASSQDTQRTTDTQYF. CDR3 sequence (DNA): TGCGCCAGCAGCCAAGATACGCAGCGTACCACAGATACGCAGTATTTT. This sequence joins TRBV4-3 and TRBJ2-3; no clear D gene. This CDR3 has 16 residues. V lost 0 bases and J 2 bases, leaving 12 bases between the germline ends. In germline, CDR1 is LGHNA, CDR2 YSLEER.

The chain has TRBV20-1 and TRBJ2-7, with D perhaps given as TRBD1 or TRBD2 (6 bases each). Trimming shortened V by 2 bases and J by 1 base, and 15 bases separated the two germline ends. Germline CDR1 is DFQATT and CDR2 is SNEGSKA (reference sequence). The CDR3 is 15 amino acids. CDR3 region: CSARNPTGASYEQYF. DNA of the CDR3: TGCAGTGCTAGAAACCCCACGGGGGCGTCCTACGAGCAGTACTTC.

The chain joins TRBV14 to TRBJ2-3; no definite D call. Germline CDR1 SGHDN, CDR2 FVKESK. This CDR3 has 15 amino acids. The germline V and J ends were trimmed by 4 bases and 2 bases, with 13 bases remaining between them. The CDR3 region has the DNA TGTGCCAGCAGCCCCCCCTGGCCGAACACAGATACGCAGTATTTT. Its protein product is CASSPPWPNTDTQYF. Full variable domain (outside the CDR3, taken from reference TRBV14 and TRBJ2-3): EAGVTQFPSHSVIEKGQTVTLRCDPISGHDNLYWYRRVMGKEIKFLLHFVKESKQDESGMPNNRFLAERTGGTYSTLKVQPAELEDSGVYFCASSPPWPNTDTQYFGPGTRLTVL.

J is TRBJ1-1 and V is TRBV11-2; D gene unclear. This CDR3 has 13 residues. The V gene's germline CDR1 is SGHAT and CDR2 FQNNGV. The ends were cut back, 0 bases at V and 10 bases at J, with 12 bases in the middle. The CDR3 spells CASSLDRGLVAFF. The DNA for the CDR3 is TGTGCCAGCAGCTTAGACCGAGGTCTGGTAGCTTTCTTT.

The V gene is TRBV25-1, the J gene TRBJ1-4, with D unresolved. V dropped 0 bases and J dropped 7 bases, with 12 bases sitting between them. Germline assignment: CDR1 MGHDK and CDR2 SYGVNS. CDR3 length: 15 residues. CDR3: CASSEYSGGSEKLFF. CDR3 DNA: TGTGCCAGCAGTGAATACTCCGGAGGCTCTGAAAAACTGTTTTTT. Looking up the rest from reference TRBV25-1 and TRBJ1-4 gives the full variable domain: EADIYQTPRYLVIGTGKKITLECSQTMGHDKMYWYQQDPGMELHLIHYSYGVNSTEKGDLSSESTVSRIRTEHFPLTLESARPSHTSQYLCASSEYSGGSEKLFFGSGTQLSVL.

As for this clonotype: Since the CDR3 does not end with the conserved phenylalanine or tryptophan, this likely comes from a read error. The chain uses TRBV2 and TRBJ1-1; unclear D gene. The CDR3 runs 19 residues. Germline CDR1 and CDR2: SNHLY and FYNNEI. Trimming removed 4 bases at V and 0 bases at J, with 24 bases between. Here the CDR3 DNA reads TGTGCCAGCAGTGTGAGGAACCGAAGACACCCAGCCATGAACACTGAAGCTTTCCTT. Residues: CASSVRNRRHPAMNTEAFL.

Only a few counts were recorded for this clonotype. The J gene is TRBJ2-7, the V gene TRBV28; D call uncertain. Germline values: CDR1 MDHEN, CDR2 SYDVKM. Between the trimmed V and J ends, which lost 8 bases and 2 bases, there was a span of 10 bases. There are 12 residues in the CDR3. The CDR3 DNA reads TGTGCCAGCGCCCCCATTACCTACGAGCAGTACTTC. Amino acids: CASAPITYEQYF.

The rearrangement links TRBV6-2 or TRBV6-3 to TRBJ2-1; D assignment may be TRBD1 or TRBD2 (5 bases each). The CDR3 contains 15 residues. Trimming took off 7 bases at V and 3 bases at J, with 16 bases between the two ends. Germline V gives CDR1 MNHEY, CDR2 SVGEGT. In DNA, the CDR3 is TGTGCCAGCACCCCGGGACCACTACTCTACAATGAGCAGTTCTTC. It codes for CASTPGPLLYNEQFF.

The V gene is TRBV20-1, the J gene TRBJ1-5, with 7 bases identical to TRBD1. CDR3 length equals 16 residues. Trimming removed 3 bases from V and 4 bases from J; junction bases left unmatched: 12. CDR1 is DFQATT, CDR2 SNEGSKA, per germline (reference sequence). The DNA of the CDR3 is TGCAGTGCTAGGGAGTTAGGGGACAGCAGAAATCAGCCCCAGCATTTT. This translates into CSARELGDSRNQPQHF.

The chain links TRBV29-1 to TRBJ2-3; D gene unclear. This CDR3 spans 13 amino acids. CDR1 and CDR2 (germline): SQVTM, ANQGSEA. With 4 bases removed from V and 2 bases from J, the gap between germline ends came to 10 bases. The CDR3 loop is CSVVGISTDTQYF. As DNA, the CDR3 is TGCAGCGTTGTAGGAATTTCCACAGATACGCAGTATTTT.

This sequence joins TRBV29-1 and TRBJ1-1; D ambiguous. The CDR3 is 11 amino acids. The V gene's germline CDR1 is SQVTM and CDR2 ANQGSEA. Trimming pared 4 bases from V and 5 bases from J, leaving 8 bases between. CDR3: CSVAGKTEAFF. DNA of the CDR3: TGCAGCGTTGCGGGAAAGACTGAAGCTTTCTTT.

CDR3 in DNA: TGTGCCACCAGTGGGTCCTCGACAGATGAAGAGACCCAGTACTTC. It specifies CATSGSSTDEETQYF. The V and J genes are TRBV24-1 and TRBJ2-5, with a possible D match to TRBD1 (5 bases). V gave up 5 bases and J gave up 3 bases, with 15 bases separating them. Germline CDR1 is KGHDR and CDR2 is SFDVKD. CDR3 length equals 15 residues.

V usage is TRBV9 and J usage is TRBJ2-2; D assignment may be TRBD1 or TRBD2 (6 bases each). The V end lost 4 bases, the J end lost 7 bases, and 11 bases lay between the germline ends. From germline, CDR1 is SGDLS and CDR2 YYNGEE. The CDR3 loop spans 13 amino acids. CDR3 loop: CASSKGGYGELFF. In DNA, the CDR3 is TGTGCCAGCAGCAAAGGGGGGTACGGGGAGCTGTTTTTT.

The genes are TRBV12-3 or TRBV12-4 and TRBJ1-1; a weak D match, TRBD1 (5 bases). Trimming left V 2 bases short and J 6 bases short, with 10 bases between. This CDR3 is 13 amino acids long. This CDR3 reads CASSLYGGAEAFF. The CDR3 DNA sequence: TGTGCCAGCAGTTTATATGGAGGGGCTGAAGCTTTCTTT.

This clonotype was seen a handful of times. The rearrangement uses TRBV12-3 or TRBV12-4 and TRBJ2-3, with TRBD2 matching over 11 bases. The CDR3 length is 16 residues. The V segment lost 6 bases and the J segment 4 bases; nucleotides outside the gene matches: 9. CDR3 nucleotide sequence: TGTGCCAGCAGACCGATACTAGCGGGAGTTGCAGATACGCAGTATTTT. It is translated as CASRPILAGVADTQYF.

This rearrangement joins TRBV5-5 to TRBJ2-3; D unclear. The germline gives CDR1 SGHKS, CDR2 YYEKEE (reference sequence). The V and J ends lost 0 bases and 2 bases respectively, with 10 bases between them. The CDR3 has 15 amino acids. The CDR3 sequence is CASSLAYSLTDTQYF. The CDR3 DNA reads TGTGCCAGCAGCTTGGCTTACAGTCTCACAGATACGCAGTATTTT.

Only a few counts were recorded for this clonotype. The V and J genes are TRBV20-1 and TRBJ2-7; D not resolved. The CDR3 runs 15 residues. Germline lookup yields CDR1 DFQATT and CDR2 SNEGSKA (reference sequence). The V gene lost 0 bases and the J gene lost 1 base, with 13 bases spanning the gap. CDR3 DNA sequence: TGCAGTGCTAGAGATATGGCAGCTCCTTCCTACGAGCAGTACTTC. This translates into CSARDMAAPSYEQYF.

On this clonotype: A much larger clone differs from this one at a single base, so this may be a read error. Lacking the conserved final phenylalanine or tryptophan, this CDR3 likely reflects a read error. The chain has TRBV14 and TRBJ1-2; the match to TRBD1 covers 8 bases. V dropped 6 bases and J dropped 7; count of bases not matched to a gene: 7. The CDR3 extends over 13 amino acids. Germline CDR1 is SGHDN and CDR2 is FVKESK. CDR3 sequence (DNA): TGTGCCAGCAGTTATTCAGGGGGCGGTGGCTACACCCTC. Its translation: CASSYSGGGGYTL.

The V call is TRBV11-2, the J call TRBJ2-1, with 13 positions matching TRBD2. Germline V CDR1 and CDR2: SGHAT, FQNNGV. Losses at the gene ends were 5 bases for V and 8 bases for J; bases not matched to a gene: 6. The CDR3 loop spans 15 amino acids. The CDR3 bases are TGTGCCAGCAGCATCTCCGGGACTAGCGGGGATGAGCAGTTCTTC. Protein: CASSISGTSGDEQFF.

The table lists this clonotype with a few counts. The V call is TRBV29-1, the J call TRBJ2-7, with 7 bases aligning to TRBD2. The CDR3 has 14 residues. The V gene end was trimmed by 0 bases and the J gene end by 1 base; junction bases not matched to a gene: 3. The V gene's germline CDR1 is SQVTM and CDR2 ANQGSEA. Here the CDR3 DNA reads TGCAGCGTTGAAGAGGGGCGGGGGTCCTACGAGCAGTACTTC. Residues: CSVEEGRGSYEQYF.

The chain carries TRBV12-3 or TRBV12-4 and TRBJ2-1, with 9 bases identical to TRBD2. CDR3 length equals 16 residues. V gave up 6 bases and J gave up 7 bases; unmatched junction bases: 13. This CDR3 is CASRGSPGLARNEQFF. The CDR3, as DNA: TGTGCCAGCAGAGGTTCTCCGGGACTAGCTCGGAATGAGCAGTTCTTC.

The table lists this clonotype with a few counts. J is TRBJ2-5 and V is TRBV12-3 or TRBV12-4, with D perhaps given as TRBD1 or TRBD2 (5 bases each). This CDR3 region has 15 residues. Trimming left V 6 bases short and J 5 bases short, with 19 bases between. The DNA for the CDR3 is TGTGCCAGCAGCCCCGCGTCGGGGACCGTGGAGACCCAGTACTTC. This encodes CASSPASGTVETQYF.

Comments on this clonotype: At one of its ends the junction is not consistent with the germline gene, which may arise from a read error. The V call is TRBV6-5, the J call TRBJ2-5, with D unresolved. Germline CDR1 is MNHEY and CDR2 is SVGAGI. The CDR3 runs to 14 residues. For the CDR3, the DNA is TGTGCCAGCAGTTACTCCGCTTACCCAGAGACCCAGTGCTTC. Translated, it gives CASSYSAYPETQCF.

This clonotype has more than one count but fewer than ten. Its ends do not fully match the called genes, so a read error is possible. This rearrangement joins TRBV6-6 to TRBJ2-5; D uncertain. Germline V gives CDR1 MNHNY, CDR2 SVGAGI (reference sequence). This CDR3 has 12 amino acids. The CDR3 bases are TGTGCCGGCAGTTACTCAGCAGAGACCCAGTACTTC. Its protein product is CAGSYSAETQYF.

This clonotype has more than one count but fewer than ten. This chain links TRBV20-1 with TRBJ1-4; possible D gene TRBD1, 5 bases. Germline-derived CDR1 and CDR2 are DFQATT and SNEGSKA (reference sequence). The CDR3 totals 14 residues. Trimming cost V 2 bases and J 7 bases, with 14 bases left between them. The CDR3 region has the DNA TGCAGTGCTAGACTATTAGCAGGGATTGAAAAACTGTTTTTT. Residues: CSARLLAGIEKLFF.

This clonotype showed up just a few times. The chain couples TRBV5-5 to TRBJ2-7; TRBD1 might be the D (5 bases). Trimming left V 2 bases short and J 2 bases short, with 17 bases between. Germline lookup yields CDR1 SGHKS and CDR2 YYEKEE (reference sequence). The CDR3 spans 16 residues. The CDR3 loop is CASSFDSLTHTYEQYF. In nucleotides, the CDR3 is TGTGCCAGCAGCTTTGACAGTCTTACCCATACCTACGAGCAGTACTTC.

The gene calls are TRBV4-2 and TRBJ1-2; no definite D call. With 4 bases removed from V and 4 bases from J, the gap between germline ends came to 19 bases. Per germline, CDR1 LGHNA and CDR2 YNFKEQ. The CDR3 consists of 16 residues. The CDR3 reads CASSLTRTAVGYGYTF. The CDR3, as DNA: TGTGCCAGCAGCCTCACAAGGACGGCTGTCGGCTATGGCTACACCTTC.

This sequence joins TRBV27 and TRBJ2-7; 7 bases map to TRBD2. This CDR3 spans 15 amino acids. V shed 2 bases and J 6 bases; nucleotides not matched to a gene: 10. Germline V lookup: CDR1 MNHEY, CDR2 SMNVEV (reference sequence). The CDR3 protein is CASSLVPSGIGEQYF. Here the CDR3 DNA reads TGTGCCAGCAGTTTAGTCCCCAGCGGGATTGGCGAGCAGTACTTC.

This chain joins TRBV20-1 and TRBJ1-1; D gene uncertain. The CDR3 has 14 residues. With 6 bases removed from V and 1 base from J, the gap between germline ends came to 15 bases. Germline CDR1 reads DFQATT; CDR2 reads SNEGSKA (reference sequence). The CDR3 bases are TGCAGTGCCTCACGATCTGCGGGGAACACTGAAGCTTTCTTT. Translating gives CSASRSAGNTEAFF.

This chain connects TRBV7-3 to TRBJ2-5; 10 bases fit TRBD2. Near its end, the DNA agrees better with TRBJ2-1, so the J call may be wrong. The CDR3 extends over 15 amino acids. From germline, CDR1 is SGHTA and CDR2 FQGTGA. CDR3 nucleotide sequence: TGTGCCAGCAGCTTTGCTAGCGGGAGCGTCAATGAGCAGTTCTTC. Its protein product is CASSFASGSVNEQFF.